The present TCR beta chain was sequenced within a study of cytomegalovirus exposure and HLA in healthy donors. Researchers ran the PCR with 60 Vbeta and 13 Jbeta primers. Produced via immunoSEQ multiplex PCR; TCRdb's table is partial and in-frame only. The table has tens of thousands of clones, roughly 73% seen once. Turning to this clone: Its antigen is still unknown.

This CDR3 is built from 17 residues. From germline, CDR1 is MNHNS and CDR2 SASEGT. The J segment lost 8 bases and the V segment lost 0 bases, leaving 9 bases of the junction unmatched. Study-level points and caveats: Later analysis identified a missense DCLRE1C variant that was linked to TCR beta V- and J-gene trimming. In an earlier analysis, productive rearrangement rates for most beta V segments clustered near 87% or 30%.

The clonotype was recovered from a man aged 35 to 55 in good health and CMV-seronegative. The sequenced sample was PBMCs. The V call is TRBV6-1, the J call TRBJ2-3; 12 bases line up with TRBD2. CDR3 region: CASSEAETSGSGGTQYF. CDR3 in DNA: TGTGCCAGCAGTGAAGCTGAGACTAGCGGGAGCGGGGGTACGCAGTATTTT.